This is a list of T cell receptor beta chains from one sample in a study of shared T cell receptors in the human thymus. Generated by immunoSEQ multiplex PCR, the TCRdb table keeps only in-frame clones and is missing some. The repertoire holds about 660,000 clones, 70% to 90% seen once, with approximately 0.011% in the top ten. The same sample was also studied in work on human thymus T cells.

Sample: thymocytes. The origin of the receptors is a boy in the first two years of life with a congenital heart defect. The CDR3 runs from the conserved cysteine through the conserved F or W. Fields, in order: V gene, clone size, J gene, D gene, CDR3 protein, CDR3 DNA. D genes are given only for firm matches. Expanded clones get a size class; other rows say once, few or many, or leave the size out.

TRBV25-1	once	TRBJ2-5	.	CASSESGEKGETQYF	TGTGCCAGCAGTGAATCGGGGGAGAAAGGAGAGACCCAGTACTTC
TRBV5-4	once	TRBJ2-5	TRBD1	CASSWDRGQETQYF	TGTGCCAGCAGTTGGGACAGGGGGCAAGAGACCCAGTACTTC
TRBV28	.	TRBJ2-4	TRBD1	CASTIRDRGVNIQYF	TGTGCCAGCACCATTCGGGACAGGGGTGTGAACATTCAGTACTTC
TRBV11-2	.	TRBJ1-2	.	CASSHRDEKSPSNYGYTF	TGTGCCAGCAGCCACAGGGACGAGAAGAGTCCGAGCAACTATGGCTACACCTTC
TRBV6-5	.	TRBJ2-7	TRBD2	CASSTSGLSYEQYF	TGTGCCAGCAGTACTAGCGGCCTCTCCTACGAGCAGTACTTC
TRBV5-4	.	TRBJ2-5	TRBD2	CASSWAGRTSGSRETQYF	TGTGCCAGCAGCTGGGCAGGGAGAACTAGCGGGAGCCGAGAGACCCAGTACTTC
TRBV19	.	TRBJ2-1	.	CASSLGGTYNEQFF	TGTGCCAGTAGTCTAGGCGGTACCTACAATGAGCAGTTCTTC
TRBV2	once	TRBJ2-1	.	CASNRDYNEQFF	TGTGCCAGCAATCGGGACTACAATGAGCAGTTCTTC
TRBV10-3	.	TRBJ2-5	TRBD2	CAISESIRGLAGETAQYF	TGTGCCATCAGTGAGTCGATAAGGGGGTTAGCGGGAGAGACGGCCCAGTACTTC
TRBV28	.	TRBJ2-3	.	CASSSPSGGGPDTQYF	TGTGCCAGCAGTTCCCCTAGCGGAGGGGGACCAGATACGCAGTATTTT
TRBV9	.	TRBJ1-2	.	CASSIQGYTF	TGTGCCAGCAGCATTCAAGGCTACACCTTC
TRBV7-9	.	TRBJ2-7	TRBD1	CASSLRQGIHEQYF	TGTGCCAGCAGCCTAAGACAGGGGATCCACGAGCAGTACTTC
TRBV18	.	TRBJ2-1	TRBD2	CASSPPGLAYYRDNNEQFF	TGTGCCAGCTCACCACCGGGACTAGCCTACTATAGAGACAACAATGAGCAGTTCTTC
TRBV19	.	TRBJ2-7	TRBD2	CASMPTGTSVSYEQYF	TGTGCCAGTATGCCAACCGGGACTAGCGTCTCCTACGAGCAGTACTTC
TRBV7-2	.	TRBJ2-7	.	CASSSPLSDYEQYF	TGTGCCAGCAGTTCCCCTTTGTCAGACTACGAGCAGTACTTC
TRBV30	.	TRBJ2-5	TRBD2	CAWSANTSGGQETQYF	TGTGCCTGGAGTGCAAATACTAGCGGGGGGCAAGAGACCCAGTACTTC
TRBV6-6	.	TRBJ1-5	.	CASSRTVIPQHF	TGTGCCAGCAGCCGAACAGTTATCCCCCAGCATTTT
TRBV7-9	.	TRBJ2-2	TRBD2	CASSLGLAGDGANTGELFF	TGTGCCAGCAGCTTAGGACTAGCGGGAGACGGGGCGAACACCGGGGAGCTGTTTTTT
TRBV15	.	TRBJ2-2	TRBD1	CATSSGTATNTGELFF	TGTGCCACCAGCAGCGGGACAGCCACGAACACCGGGGAGCTGTTTTTT
TRBV7-2	few	TRBJ2-7	TRBD1	CASSSGGASYEQYF	TGTGCCAGCAGCTCAGGGGGCGCGTCCTACGAGCAGTACTTC
TRBV27	.	TRBJ2-5	TRBD2	CASSSPLGLATETQYF	TGTGCCAGCAGTTCGCCTCTCGGACTAGCCACGGAGACCCAGTACTTC
TRBV10-2	.	TRBJ1-5	TRBD1	CASSGQTGKGNQPQHF	TGCGCCAGCAGTGGGCAGACAGGGAAGGGCAATCAGCCCCAGCATTTT
TRBV12-5	.	TRBJ2-1	TRBD1	CASGLPGQGFGRDYNEQFF	TGTGCTAGTGGTTTGCCGGGACAGGGGTTCGGGAGGGACTACAATGAGCAGTTCTTC
TRBV27	.	TRBJ2-7	TRBD2	CASSSRTRSHEQYF	TGTGCCAGCAGTTCACGGACTAGATCCCACGAGCAGTACTTC
TRBV28	.	TRBJ1-1	TRBD1	CASSLNDRERRPEAFF	TGTGCCAGCAGTTTAAATGACAGGGAGAGACGACCTGAAGCTTTCTTT
TRBV2	.	TRBJ2-3	TRBD2	CASKYILRESDTQYF	TGTGCCAGCAAGTACATATTGCGGGAGTCAGATACGCAGTATTTT
TRBV29-1	.	TRBJ2-2	.	CSVEGVRGAGELFF	TGCAGCGTTGAGGGAGTCAGGGGGGCCGGGGAGCTGTTTTTT
TRBV4-1	.	TRBJ2-7	TRBD1	CASSQDLDRGNSYEQYF	TGCGCCAGCAGCCAAGATCTAGACAGGGGTAACTCCTACGAGCAGTACTTC